This T cell receptor beta chain was profiled in a study of blood T cells in healthy people across ages. Study-level findings and limits: Compared with aged donors, long-lived donors showed fewer expanded clones, suggesting selection. Older age went with lower TCR beta diversity per million T cells, in a roughly linear way. A strong correlation was seen between TCR beta diversity and naive T cell percentage.

Then a second PCR, running roughly 7 to 12 cycles, was carried out with a sample-barcoded 5' primer and a J-beta primer mix. MiXCR, applied by TCRdb to the 5' RACE reads, yields one record per CDR3 protein. The table shows roughly 830,000 distinct CDR3 sequences, with around 62% occurring only once. The CDR3 loop spans 15 amino acids. V was pared by 4 bases and J by 0 bases, with 10 bases between. Germline values: CDR1 SGHTA, CDR2 FQGTGA. About this clonotype itself: Its specificity is not known.

The TCR comes from a man aged 25-45 years in good health. The sequencing input was blood. The chain links TRBV7-3 to TRBJ2-1; no definite D call. The CDR3 nucleotides read TGTGCCAGCAGCTCACAAAGAAGCTCCTACAATGAGCAGTTCTTC. This gives the protein CASSSQRSSYNEQFF.